This T cell receptor (beta chain) is drawn from a study of shared clonotypes between healthy human individuals. In the naive CD8 group, cells lacked CD45RO and were positively selected for CCR7, so terminally differentiated effector memory CD45RA+ cells were left out. V was pared by 5 bases and J by 5 bases, with 12 bases between. The CDR3 contains 13 residues. Germline assignment: CDR1 MNHEY and CDR2 SMNVEV (reference sequence). In the case of this clone: Its antigen is not known.

Study results and caveats: Genetic and exposure-history diversity was limited by the few donors.

Clones were sequenced by immunoSEQ multiplex PCR, and TCRdb holds only the in-frame ones, with some missing. The table shows roughly 2 million clones, with about 95% occurring only once. The sequence derives from a man aged 18 to 35 in good health. The chain has TRBV27 and TRBJ2-5; D is uncertain. The sequencing sample was made of naive CD8+ T cells sorted from blood. CDR3 coding DNA: TGTGCCAGCAGTCGACCCCCGGACGAGACCCAGTACTTC. Its translation: CASSRPPDETQYF.